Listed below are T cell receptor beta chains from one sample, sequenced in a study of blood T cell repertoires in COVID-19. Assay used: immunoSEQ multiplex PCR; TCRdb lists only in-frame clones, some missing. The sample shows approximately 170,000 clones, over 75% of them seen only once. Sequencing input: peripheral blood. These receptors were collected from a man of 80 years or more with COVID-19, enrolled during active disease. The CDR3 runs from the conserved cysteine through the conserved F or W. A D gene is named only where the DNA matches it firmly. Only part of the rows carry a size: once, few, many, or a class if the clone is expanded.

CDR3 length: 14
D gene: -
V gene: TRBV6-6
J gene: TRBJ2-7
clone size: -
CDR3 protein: CASSYSSGSYEQYF
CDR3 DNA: TGTGCCAGCAGTTACTCGTCAGGGTCCTACGAGCAGTACTTC

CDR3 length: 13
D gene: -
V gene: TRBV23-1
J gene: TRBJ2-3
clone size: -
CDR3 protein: CASSRKVASTQYF
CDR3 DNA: TGCGCCAGCAGTCGAAAGGTAGCAAGTACGCAGTATTTT

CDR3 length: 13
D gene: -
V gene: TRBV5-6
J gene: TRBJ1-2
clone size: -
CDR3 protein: CASSRRQIYGYTF
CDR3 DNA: TGTGCCAGCAGCAGAAGACAGATATATGGCTACACCTTC

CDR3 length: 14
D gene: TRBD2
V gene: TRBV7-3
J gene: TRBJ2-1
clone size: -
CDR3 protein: CASSSGGAYNEQFF
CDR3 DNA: TGTGCCAGCAGCTCCGGGGGGGCCTACAATGAGCAGTTCTTC

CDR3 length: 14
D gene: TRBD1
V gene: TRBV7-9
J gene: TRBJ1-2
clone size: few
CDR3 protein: CASSPGQGNYGYTF
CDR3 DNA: TGTGCCAGCAGCCCAGGACAGGGGAACTATGGCTACACCTTC

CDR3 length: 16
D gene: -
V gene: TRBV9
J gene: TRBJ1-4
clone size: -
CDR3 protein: CASSVWAIATNEKLFF
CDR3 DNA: TGTGCCAGCAGCGTGTGGGCGATTGCAACTAATGAAAAACTGTTTTTT

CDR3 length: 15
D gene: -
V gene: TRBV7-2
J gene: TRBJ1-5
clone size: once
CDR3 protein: CASSLRQGGGQPQHF
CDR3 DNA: TGTGCCAGCAGCTTACGCCAAGGGGGGGGTCAGCCCCAGCATTTT

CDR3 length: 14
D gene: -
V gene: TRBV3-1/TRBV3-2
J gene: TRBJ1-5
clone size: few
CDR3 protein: CASSQGPPGQPQHF
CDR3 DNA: TGTGCCAGCAGCCAAGGACCCCCCGGGCAGCCCCAGCATTTT

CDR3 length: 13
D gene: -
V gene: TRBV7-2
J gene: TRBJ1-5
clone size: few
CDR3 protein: CASSLDGAQPQHF
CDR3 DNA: TGTGCCAGCAGCTTAGATGGGGCACAGCCCCAGCATTTT

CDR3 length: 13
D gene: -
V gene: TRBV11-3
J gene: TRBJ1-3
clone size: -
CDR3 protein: CASSLGAGNTIYF
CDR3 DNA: TGTGCCAGCAGCTTAGGGGCGGGAAACACCATATATTTT

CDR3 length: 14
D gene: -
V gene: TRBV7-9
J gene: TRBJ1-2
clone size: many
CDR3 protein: CASSLDAEAYGYTF
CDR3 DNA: TGTGCCAGCAGCTTAGATGCCGAGGCATATGGCTACACCTTC

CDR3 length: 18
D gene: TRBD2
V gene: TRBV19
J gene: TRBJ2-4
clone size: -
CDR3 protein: CASSSRLAGGLAKNIQYF
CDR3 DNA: TGTGCCAGTAGTTCCCGACTAGCGGGGGGCCTAGCCAAAAACATTCAGTACTTC

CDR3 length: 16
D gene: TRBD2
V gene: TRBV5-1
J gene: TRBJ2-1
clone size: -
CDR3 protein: CASSSGLAGGYNEQFF
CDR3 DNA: TGCGCCAGCAGCTCCGGACTAGCGGGGGGGTACAATGAGCAGTTCTTC

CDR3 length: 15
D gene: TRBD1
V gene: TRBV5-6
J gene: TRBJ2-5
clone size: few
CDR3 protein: CASSDGTGMRETQYF
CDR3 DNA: TGTGCCAGCAGCGACGGGACAGGGATGCGAGAGACCCAGTACTTC

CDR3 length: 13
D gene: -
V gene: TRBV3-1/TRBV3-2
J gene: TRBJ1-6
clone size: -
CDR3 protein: CASSPIHNSPLHF
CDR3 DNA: TGTGCCAGCAGCCCTATTCATAATTCACCCCTCCACTTT

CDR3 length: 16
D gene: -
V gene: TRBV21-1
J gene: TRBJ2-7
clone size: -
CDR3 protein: CASSTLRDRPSYEQYF
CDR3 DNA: TGTGCCAGCAGCACCCTCCGGGACAGGCCTTCCTACGAGCAGTACTTC

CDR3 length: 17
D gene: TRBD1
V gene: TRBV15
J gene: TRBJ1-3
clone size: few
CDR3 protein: CATSRGDRGGSGNTIYF
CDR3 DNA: TGTGCCACCAGCAGGGGGGACAGGGGTGGGTCTGGAAACACCATATATTTT

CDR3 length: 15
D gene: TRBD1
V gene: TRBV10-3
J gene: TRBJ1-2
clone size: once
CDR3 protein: CAISELAGQGNGYTF
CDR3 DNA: TGTGCCATCAGTGAGCTGGCGGGACAGGGGAATGGCTACACCTTC

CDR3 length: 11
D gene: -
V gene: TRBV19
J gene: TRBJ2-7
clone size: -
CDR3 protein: CASSTTYEQYF
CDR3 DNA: TGTGCCAGTAGTACCACCTACGAGCAGTACTTC

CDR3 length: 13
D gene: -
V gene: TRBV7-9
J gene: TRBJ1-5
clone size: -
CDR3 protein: CASSLAGGQPQHF
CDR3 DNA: TGTGCCAGCAGCTTAGCAGGCGGTCAGCCCCAGCATTTT

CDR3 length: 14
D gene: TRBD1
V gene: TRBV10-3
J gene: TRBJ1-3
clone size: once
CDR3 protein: CAIRQGETGNTIYF
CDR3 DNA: TGTGCCATCAGACAGGGGGAAACTGGAAACACCATATATTTT

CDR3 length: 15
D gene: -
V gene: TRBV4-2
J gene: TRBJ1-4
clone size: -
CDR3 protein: CASSLIRGPNEKLFF
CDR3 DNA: TGTGCCAGCAGCCTTATAAGGGGCCCTAATGAAAAACTGTTTTTT

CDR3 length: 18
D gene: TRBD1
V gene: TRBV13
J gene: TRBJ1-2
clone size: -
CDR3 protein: CASSLGAGQGDEGYGYTF
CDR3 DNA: TGTGCCAGCAGCTTAGGGGCAGGACAGGGGGATGAGGGCTATGGCTACACCTTC

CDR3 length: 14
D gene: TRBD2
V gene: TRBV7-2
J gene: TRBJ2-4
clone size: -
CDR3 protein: CASRPGISGDIQYF
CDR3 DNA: TGTGCCAGCAGGCCAGGGATTAGCGGGGACATTCAGTACTTC

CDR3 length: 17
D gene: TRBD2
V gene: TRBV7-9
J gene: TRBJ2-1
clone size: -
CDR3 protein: CASSLGYGLAVSNEQFF
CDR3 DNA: TGTGCCAGCAGCTTAGGCTACGGACTAGCGGTATCAAATGAGCAGTTCTTC

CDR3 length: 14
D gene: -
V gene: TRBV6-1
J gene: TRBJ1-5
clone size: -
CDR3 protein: CASSEGALNQPQHF
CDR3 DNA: TGTGCCAGCAGTGAAGGGGCACTCAATCAGCCCCAGCATTTT

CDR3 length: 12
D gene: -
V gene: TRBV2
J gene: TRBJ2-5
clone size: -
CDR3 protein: CASSGEVETQYF
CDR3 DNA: TGTGCCAGCAGTGGGGAGGTAGAGACCCAGTACTTC

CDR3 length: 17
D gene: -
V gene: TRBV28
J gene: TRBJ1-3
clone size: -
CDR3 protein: CASSLSLDSNSGNTIYF
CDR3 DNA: TGTGCCAGCAGTTTGTCCCTGGACAGCAACTCTGGAAACACCATATATTTT

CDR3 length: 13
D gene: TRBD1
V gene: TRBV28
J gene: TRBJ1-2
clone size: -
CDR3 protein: CASNDRGSRGYTF
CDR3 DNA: TGTGCCAGCAACGACAGGGGTTCTAGGGGCTACACCTTC

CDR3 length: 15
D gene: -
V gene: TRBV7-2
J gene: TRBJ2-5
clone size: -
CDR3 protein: CASSFVGLQQETQYF
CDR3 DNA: TGTGCCAGCAGCTTCGTCGGACTGCAGCAAGAGACCCAGTACTTC

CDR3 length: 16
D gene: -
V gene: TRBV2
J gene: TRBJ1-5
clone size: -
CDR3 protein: CASSEEQVNSNQPQHF
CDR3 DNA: TGTGCCAGCAGTGAAGAACAGGTCAATAGCAATCAGCCCCAGCATTTT

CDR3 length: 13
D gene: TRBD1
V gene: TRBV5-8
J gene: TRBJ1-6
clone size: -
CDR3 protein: CASSLGLDRSGDF
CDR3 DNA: TGTGCCAGCAGCTTGGGATTGGACAGGTCTGGGGACTTT

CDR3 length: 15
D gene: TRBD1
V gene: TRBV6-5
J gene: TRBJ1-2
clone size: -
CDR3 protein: CASRSGQASNYGYTF
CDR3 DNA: TGTGCCAGCAGATCGGGACAGGCCTCTAACTATGGCTACACCTTC

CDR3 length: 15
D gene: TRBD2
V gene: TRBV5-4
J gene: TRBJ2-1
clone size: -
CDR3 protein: CASSSSGGVYNEQFF
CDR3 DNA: TGTGCCAGCAGCTCTAGCGGGGGGGTCTACAATGAGCAGTTCTTC

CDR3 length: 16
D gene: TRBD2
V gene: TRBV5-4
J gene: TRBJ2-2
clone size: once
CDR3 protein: CASSLGLAGNTGELFF
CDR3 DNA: TGTGCCAGCAGCTTGGGACTAGCGGGTAACACCGGGGAGCTGTTTTTT

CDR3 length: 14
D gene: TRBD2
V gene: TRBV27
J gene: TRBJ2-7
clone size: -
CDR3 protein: CASSPGTSGNEQYF
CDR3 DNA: TGTGCCAGCAGCCCGGGGACTAGCGGAAACGAGCAGTACTTC

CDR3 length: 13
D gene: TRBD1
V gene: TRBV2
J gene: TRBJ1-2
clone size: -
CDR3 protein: CASIQGGGYGYTF
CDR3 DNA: TGTGCCAGCATCCAAGGGGGCGGCTATGGCTACACCTTC

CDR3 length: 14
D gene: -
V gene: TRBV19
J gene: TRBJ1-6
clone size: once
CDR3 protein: CASCQATYNSPLHF
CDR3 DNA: TGTGCCAGTTGTCAGGCAACCTATAATTCACCCCTCCACTTT

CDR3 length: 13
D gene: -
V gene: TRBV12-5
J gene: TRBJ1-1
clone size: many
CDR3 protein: CASGLSGNVEAFF
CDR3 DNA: TGTGCTAGTGGTTTGTCGGGGAACGTTGAAGCTTTCTTT

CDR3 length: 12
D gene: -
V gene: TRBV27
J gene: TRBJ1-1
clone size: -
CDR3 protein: CASRSGVTEAFF
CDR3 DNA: TGTGCCAGCCGATCGGGAGTCACTGAAGCTTTCTTT

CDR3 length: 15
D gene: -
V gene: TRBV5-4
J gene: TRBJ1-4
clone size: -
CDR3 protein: CASRNLAEGREKLFF
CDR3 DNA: TGTGCCAGCAGAAACCTCGCGGAGGGACGGGAAAAACTGTTTTTT

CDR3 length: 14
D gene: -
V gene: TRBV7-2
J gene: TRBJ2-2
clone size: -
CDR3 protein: CASSLWLNAEELFF
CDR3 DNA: TGTGCCAGCAGCTTATGGCTGAACGCGGAGGAGCTGTTTTTT

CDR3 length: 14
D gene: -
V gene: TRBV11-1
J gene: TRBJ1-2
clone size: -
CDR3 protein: CASSLGPGDYGYTF
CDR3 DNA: TGTGCCAGCAGCTTAGGTCCCGGGGACTATGGCTACACCTTC

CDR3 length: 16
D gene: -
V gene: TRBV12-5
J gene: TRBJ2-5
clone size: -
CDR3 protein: CASGLGLGTTQETQYF
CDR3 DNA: TGTGCTAGTGGTTTGGGCCTCGGGACAACTCAAGAGACCCAGTACTTC

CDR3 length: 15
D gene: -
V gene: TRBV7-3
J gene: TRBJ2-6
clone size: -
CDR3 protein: CASSLTSSGANVLTF
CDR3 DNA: TGTGCCAGCAGTTTAACCAGTTCTGGGGCCAACGTCCTGACTTTC

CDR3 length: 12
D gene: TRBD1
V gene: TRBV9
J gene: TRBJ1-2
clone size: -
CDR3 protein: CASRQGAEGYTF
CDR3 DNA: TGTGCCAGCAGACAGGGGGCGGAGGGCTACACCTTC

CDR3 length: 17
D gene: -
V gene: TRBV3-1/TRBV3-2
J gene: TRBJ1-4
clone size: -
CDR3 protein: CASSQEEGVVGGEKLFF
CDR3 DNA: TGTGCCAGCAGCCAAGAAGAGGGGGTCGTAGGCGGTGAAAAACTGTTTTTT

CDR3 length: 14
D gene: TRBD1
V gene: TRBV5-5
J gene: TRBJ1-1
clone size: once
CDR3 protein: CASSHGDRNTEAFF
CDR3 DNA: TGTGCCAGCAGCCACGGGGACAGGAACACTGAAGCTTTCTTT

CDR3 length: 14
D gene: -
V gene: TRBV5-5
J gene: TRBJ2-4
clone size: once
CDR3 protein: CASSLEGVGNIQYF
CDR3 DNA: TGTGCCAGCAGCTTGGAAGGGGTGGGAAACATTCAGTACTTC

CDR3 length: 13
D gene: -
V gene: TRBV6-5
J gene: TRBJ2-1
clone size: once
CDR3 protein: CASSYSYFDEQFF
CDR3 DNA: TGTGCCAGCAGTTACTCCTACTTCGATGAGCAGTTCTTC

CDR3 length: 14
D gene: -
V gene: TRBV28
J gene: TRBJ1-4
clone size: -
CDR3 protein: CASRGAGSNEKLFF
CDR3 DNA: TGTGCCAGCAGAGGGGCAGGGTCGAATGAAAAACTGTTTTTT

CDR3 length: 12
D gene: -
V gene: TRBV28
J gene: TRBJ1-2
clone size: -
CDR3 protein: CASSPQVTGYTF
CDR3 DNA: TGTGCCAGCAGTCCCCAGGTAACTGGCTACACCTTC

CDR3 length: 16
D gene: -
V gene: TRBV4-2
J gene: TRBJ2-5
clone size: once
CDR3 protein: CASSQVGGPNQETQYF
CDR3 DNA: TGTGCCAGCAGCCAAGTGGGGGGGCCCAACCAAGAGACCCAGTACTTC

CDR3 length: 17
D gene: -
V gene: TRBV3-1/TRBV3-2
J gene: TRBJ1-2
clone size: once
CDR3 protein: CASSQVAGGALNYGYTF
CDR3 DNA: TGTGCCAGCAGCCAAGTTGCCGGGGGAGCCTTAAACTATGGCTACACCTTC

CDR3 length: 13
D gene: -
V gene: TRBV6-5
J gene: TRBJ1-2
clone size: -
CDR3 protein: CASRRQALGGYTF
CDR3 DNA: TGTGCCAGCAGAAGACAGGCCCTAGGGGGCTACACCTTC